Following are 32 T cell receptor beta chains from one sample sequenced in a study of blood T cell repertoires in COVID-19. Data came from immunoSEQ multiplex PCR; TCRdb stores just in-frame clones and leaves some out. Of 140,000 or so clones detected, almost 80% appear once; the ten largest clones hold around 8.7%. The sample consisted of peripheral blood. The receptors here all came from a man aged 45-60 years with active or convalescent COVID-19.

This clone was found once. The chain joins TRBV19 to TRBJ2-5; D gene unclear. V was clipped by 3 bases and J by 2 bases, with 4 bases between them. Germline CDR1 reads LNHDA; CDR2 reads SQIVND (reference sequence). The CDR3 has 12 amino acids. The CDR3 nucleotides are TGTGCCAGTAGTATGCAGCAAGAGACCCAGTACTTC. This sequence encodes CASSMQQETQYF.

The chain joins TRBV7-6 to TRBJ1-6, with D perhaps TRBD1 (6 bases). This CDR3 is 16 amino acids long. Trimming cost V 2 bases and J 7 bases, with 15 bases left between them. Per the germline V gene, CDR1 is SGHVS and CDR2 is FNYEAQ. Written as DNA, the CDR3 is TGTGCCAGCAGCTTAACAGGGCGCAGGACGAATTCACCCCTCCACTTT. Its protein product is CASSLTGRRTNSPLHF.

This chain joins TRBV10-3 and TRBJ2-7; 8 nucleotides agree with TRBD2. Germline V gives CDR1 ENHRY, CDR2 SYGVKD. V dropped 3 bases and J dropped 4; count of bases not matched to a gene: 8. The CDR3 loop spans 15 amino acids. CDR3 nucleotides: TGTGCCATCAGTGAAAGCGGGAGCGCCGGGTACGAGCAGTACTTC. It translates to CAISESGSAGYEQYF.

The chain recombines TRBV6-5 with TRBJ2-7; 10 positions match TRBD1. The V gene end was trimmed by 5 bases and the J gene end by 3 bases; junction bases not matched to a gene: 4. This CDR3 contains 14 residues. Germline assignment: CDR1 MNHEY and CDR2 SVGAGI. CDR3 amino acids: CASSRRDRGYEQYF. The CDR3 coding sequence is TGTGCCAGCAGTCGAAGGGACAGGGGCTACGAGCAGTACTTC.

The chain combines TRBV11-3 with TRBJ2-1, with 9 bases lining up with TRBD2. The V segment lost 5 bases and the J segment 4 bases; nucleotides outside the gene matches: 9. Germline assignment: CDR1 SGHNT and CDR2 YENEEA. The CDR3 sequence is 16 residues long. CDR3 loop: CASSPLGLASYNEQFF. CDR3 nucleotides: TGTGCCAGCAGCCCCCTCGGACTAGCGTCTTACAATGAGCAGTTCTTC. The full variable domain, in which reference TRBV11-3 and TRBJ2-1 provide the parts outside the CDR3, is EAGVVQSPRYKIIEKKQPVAFWCNPISGHNTLYWYLQNLGQGPELLIRYENEEAVDDSQLPKDRFSAERLKGVDSTLKIQPAELGDSAVYLCASSPLGLASYNEQFFGPGTRLTVL.

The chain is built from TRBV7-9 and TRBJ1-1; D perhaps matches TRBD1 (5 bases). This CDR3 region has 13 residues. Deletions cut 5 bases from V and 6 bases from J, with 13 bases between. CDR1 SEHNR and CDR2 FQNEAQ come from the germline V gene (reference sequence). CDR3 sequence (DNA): TGTGCCAGCAGCCGAGGGGAGGGATCTGAAGCTTTCTTT. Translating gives CASSRGEGSEAFF.

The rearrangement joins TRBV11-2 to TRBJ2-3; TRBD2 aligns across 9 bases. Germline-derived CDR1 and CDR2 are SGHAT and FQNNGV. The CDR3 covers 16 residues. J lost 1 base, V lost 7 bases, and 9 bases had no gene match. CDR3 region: CASTLLLAGGTDTQYF. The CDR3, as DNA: TGTGCCAGCACCCTACTATTAGCGGGAGGCACAGATACGCAGTATTTT.

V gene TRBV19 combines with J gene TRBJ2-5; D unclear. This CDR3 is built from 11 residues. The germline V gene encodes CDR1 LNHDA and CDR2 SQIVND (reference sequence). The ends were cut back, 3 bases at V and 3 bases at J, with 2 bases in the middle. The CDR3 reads CASSIEETQYF. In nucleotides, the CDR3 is TGTGCCAGTAGTATCGAAGAGACCCAGTACTTC.

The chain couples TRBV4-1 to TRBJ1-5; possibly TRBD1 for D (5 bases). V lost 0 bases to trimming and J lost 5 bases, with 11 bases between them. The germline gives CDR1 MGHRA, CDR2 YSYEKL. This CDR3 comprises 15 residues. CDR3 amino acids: CASSQDGGEYQPQHF. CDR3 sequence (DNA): TGCGCCAGCAGCCAAGACGGGGGGGAGTATCAGCCCCAGCATTTT.

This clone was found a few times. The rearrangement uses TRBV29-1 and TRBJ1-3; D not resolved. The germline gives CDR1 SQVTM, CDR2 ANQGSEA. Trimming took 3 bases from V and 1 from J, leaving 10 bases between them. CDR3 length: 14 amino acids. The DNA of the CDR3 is TGCAGCGTTGAGATGGCGGGTTCTGGAAACACCATATATTTT. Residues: CSVEMAGSGNTIYF.

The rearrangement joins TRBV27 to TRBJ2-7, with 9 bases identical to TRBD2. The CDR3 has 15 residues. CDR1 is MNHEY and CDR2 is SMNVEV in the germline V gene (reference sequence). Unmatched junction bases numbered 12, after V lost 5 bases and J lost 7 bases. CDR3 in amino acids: CASSPVIAGAEEQYF. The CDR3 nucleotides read TGTGCCAGCAGTCCTGTAATAGCGGGAGCGGAAGAGCAGTACTTC.

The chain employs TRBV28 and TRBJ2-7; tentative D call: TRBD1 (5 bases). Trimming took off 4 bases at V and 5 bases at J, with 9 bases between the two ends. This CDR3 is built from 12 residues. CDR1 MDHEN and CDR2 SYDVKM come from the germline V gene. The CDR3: CASSSPGNEQYF. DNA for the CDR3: TGTGCCAGCAGTTCCCCAGGGAACGAGCAGTACTTC.

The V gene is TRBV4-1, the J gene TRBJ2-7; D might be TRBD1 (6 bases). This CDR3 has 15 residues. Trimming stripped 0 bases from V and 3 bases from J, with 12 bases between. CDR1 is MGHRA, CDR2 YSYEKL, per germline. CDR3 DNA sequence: TGCGCCAGCAGCCAAGATTACAGGGCGGGCTACGAGCAGTACTTC. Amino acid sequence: CASSQDYRAGYEQYF.

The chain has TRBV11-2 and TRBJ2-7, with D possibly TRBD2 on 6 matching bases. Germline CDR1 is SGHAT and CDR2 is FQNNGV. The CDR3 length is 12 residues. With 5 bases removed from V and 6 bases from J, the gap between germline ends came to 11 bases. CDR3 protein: CASSGRGSEQYF. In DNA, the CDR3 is TGTGCCAGCAGCGGGCGGGGTAGCGAGCAGTACTTC.

The chain's CDR3 is CASSAGQGLYIQYF. The CDR3 bases are TGTGCCAGTAGTGCGGGACAGGGGTTGTACATTCAGTACTTC. The chain joins TRBV19 to TRBJ2-4; 10 bases match TRBD1. The V segment lost 5 bases and the J segment 8 bases; nucleotides outside the gene matches: 6. Germline-derived CDR1 and CDR2 are LNHDA and SQIVND (reference sequence). The CDR3 consists of 14 residues.

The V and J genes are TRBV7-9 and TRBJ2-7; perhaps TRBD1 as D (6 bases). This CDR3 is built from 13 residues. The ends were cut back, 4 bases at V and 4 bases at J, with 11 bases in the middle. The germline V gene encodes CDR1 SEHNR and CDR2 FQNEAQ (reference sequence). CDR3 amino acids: CASSSVGGYEQYF. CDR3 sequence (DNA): TGTGCCAGCAGCTCCGTAGGGGGTTACGAGCAGTACTTC.

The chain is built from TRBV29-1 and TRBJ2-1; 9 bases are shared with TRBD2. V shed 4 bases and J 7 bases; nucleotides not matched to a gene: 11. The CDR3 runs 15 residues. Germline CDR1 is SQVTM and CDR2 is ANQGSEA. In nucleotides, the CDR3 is TGCAGCGTTGGCATGGCTAGCGGGATAGGTAATGAGCAGTTCTTC. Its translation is CSVGMASGIGNEQFF.

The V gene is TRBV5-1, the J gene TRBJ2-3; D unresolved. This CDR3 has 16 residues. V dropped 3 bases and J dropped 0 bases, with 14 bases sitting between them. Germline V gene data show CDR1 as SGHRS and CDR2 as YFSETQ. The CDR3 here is CASSSEQPLSTDTQYF. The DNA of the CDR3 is TGCGCCAGCAGCTCTGAGCAACCCCTTAGCACAGATACGCAGTATTTT.

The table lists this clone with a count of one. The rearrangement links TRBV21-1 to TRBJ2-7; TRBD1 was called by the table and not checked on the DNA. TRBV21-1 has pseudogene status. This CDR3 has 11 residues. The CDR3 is CASSKGAEQYF. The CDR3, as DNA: TGTGCCAGCAGCAAAGGGGCAGAGCAGTACTTC.

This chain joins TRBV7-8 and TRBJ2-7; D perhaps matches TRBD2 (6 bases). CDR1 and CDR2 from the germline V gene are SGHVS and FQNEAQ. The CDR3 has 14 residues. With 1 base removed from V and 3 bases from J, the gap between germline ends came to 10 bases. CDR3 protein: CASSLGGTDYEQYF. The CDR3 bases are TGTGCCAGCAGCTTAGGCGGGACGGACTACGAGCAGTACTTC.

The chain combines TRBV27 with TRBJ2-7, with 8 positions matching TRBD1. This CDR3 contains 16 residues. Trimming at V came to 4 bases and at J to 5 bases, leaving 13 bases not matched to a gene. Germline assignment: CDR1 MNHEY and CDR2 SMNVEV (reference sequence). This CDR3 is CASSYIFSQGVNEQYF. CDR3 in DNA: TGTGCCAGCAGTTACATATTCTCACAGGGGGTAAACGAGCAGTACTTC.

The chain's CDR3 is CASSTTGGGYGYTF. The CDR3 nucleotides read TGTGCCAGCAGCACCACAGGGGGCGGTTACGGCTACACCTTC. The chain joins TRBV5-4 to TRBJ1-2, with 9 bases identical to TRBD1. V lost 4 bases, J lost 8 bases, and 9 bases stayed unmatched. CDR3 length: 14 residues. In germline, CDR1 is SGHNT, CDR2 YYREEE (reference sequence).

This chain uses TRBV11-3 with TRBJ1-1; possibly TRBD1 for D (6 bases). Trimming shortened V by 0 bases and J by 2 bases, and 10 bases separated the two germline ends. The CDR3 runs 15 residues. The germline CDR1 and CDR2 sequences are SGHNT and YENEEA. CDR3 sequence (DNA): TGTGCCAGCAGCTTAGATTCAGGGGTAAACACTGAAGCTTTCTTT. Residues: CASSLDSGVNTEAFF.

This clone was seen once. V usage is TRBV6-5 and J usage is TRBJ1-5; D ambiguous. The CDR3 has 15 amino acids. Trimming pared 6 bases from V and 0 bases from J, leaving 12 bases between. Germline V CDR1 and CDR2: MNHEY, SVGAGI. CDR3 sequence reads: CASRLTHDSNQPQHF. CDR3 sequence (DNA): TGTGCCAGCAGACTGACACATGATAGCAATCAGCCCCAGCATTTT.

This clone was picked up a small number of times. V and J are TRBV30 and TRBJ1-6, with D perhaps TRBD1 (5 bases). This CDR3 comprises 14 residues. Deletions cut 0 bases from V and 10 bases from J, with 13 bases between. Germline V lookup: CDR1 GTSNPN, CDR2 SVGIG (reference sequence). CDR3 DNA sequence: TGTGCCTGGAGTGTAAAAAGGGGAGGCTCACCCCTCCACTTT. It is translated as CAWSVKRGGSPLHF.

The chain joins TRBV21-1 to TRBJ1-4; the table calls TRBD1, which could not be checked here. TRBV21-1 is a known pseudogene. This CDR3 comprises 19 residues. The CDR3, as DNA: TGTGCCAGCAGCACACCGGGACAGGGAAGGGGCTCAACTAATGAAAAACTGTTTTTT. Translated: CASSTPGQGRGSTNEKLFF.

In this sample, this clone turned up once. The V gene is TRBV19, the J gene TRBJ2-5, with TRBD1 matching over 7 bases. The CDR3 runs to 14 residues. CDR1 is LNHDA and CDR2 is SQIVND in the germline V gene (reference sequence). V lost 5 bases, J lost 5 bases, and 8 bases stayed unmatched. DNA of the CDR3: TGTGCCAGTAGTTCCGGGACAGCATGGGAGACCCAGTACTTC. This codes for CASSSGTAWETQYF. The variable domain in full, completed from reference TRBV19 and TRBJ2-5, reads DGGITQSPKYLFRKEGQNVTLSCEQNLNHDAMYWYRQDPGQGLRLIYYSQIVNDFQKGDIAEGYSVSREKKESFPLTVTSAQKNPTAFYLCASSSGTAWETQYFGPGTRLLVL.

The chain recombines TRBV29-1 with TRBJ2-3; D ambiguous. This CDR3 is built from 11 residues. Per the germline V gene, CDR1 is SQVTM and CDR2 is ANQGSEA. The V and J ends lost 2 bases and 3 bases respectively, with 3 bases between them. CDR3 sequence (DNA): TGCAGCGTTGAATCGACAGATACGCAGTATTTT. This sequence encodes CSVESTDTQYF.

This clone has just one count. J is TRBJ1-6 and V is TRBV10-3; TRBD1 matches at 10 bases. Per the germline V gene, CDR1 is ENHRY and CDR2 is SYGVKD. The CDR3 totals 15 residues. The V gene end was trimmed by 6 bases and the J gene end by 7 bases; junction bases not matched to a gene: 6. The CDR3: CAISRDRGQNSPLHF. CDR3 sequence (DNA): TGTGCCATCAGCCGGGACAGGGGTCAAAATTCACCCCTCCACTTT.

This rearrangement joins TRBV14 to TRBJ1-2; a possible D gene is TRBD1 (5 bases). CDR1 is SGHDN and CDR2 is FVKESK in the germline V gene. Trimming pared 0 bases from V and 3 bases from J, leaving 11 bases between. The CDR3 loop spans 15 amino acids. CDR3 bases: TGTGCCAGCAGCCAAGAGGGGAGGGGATACTATGGCTACACCTTC. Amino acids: CASSQEGRGYYGYTF.

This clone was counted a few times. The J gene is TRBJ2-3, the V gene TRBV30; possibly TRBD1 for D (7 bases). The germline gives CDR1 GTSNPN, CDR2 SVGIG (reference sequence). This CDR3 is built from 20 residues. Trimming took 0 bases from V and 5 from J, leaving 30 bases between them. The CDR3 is CAWSVYSRDSRTGGGDTQYF. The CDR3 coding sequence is TGTGCCTGGAGTGTATACTCCCGGGACAGCAGGACCGGAGGGGGAGATACGCAGTATTTT.

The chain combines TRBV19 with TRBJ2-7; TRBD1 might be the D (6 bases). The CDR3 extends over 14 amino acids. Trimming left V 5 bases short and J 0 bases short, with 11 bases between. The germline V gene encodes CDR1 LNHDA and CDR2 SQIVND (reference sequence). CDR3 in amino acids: CASSLQGNSYEQYF. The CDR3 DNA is TGTGCCAGTAGTTTACAGGGAAACTCCTACGAGCAGTACTTC.